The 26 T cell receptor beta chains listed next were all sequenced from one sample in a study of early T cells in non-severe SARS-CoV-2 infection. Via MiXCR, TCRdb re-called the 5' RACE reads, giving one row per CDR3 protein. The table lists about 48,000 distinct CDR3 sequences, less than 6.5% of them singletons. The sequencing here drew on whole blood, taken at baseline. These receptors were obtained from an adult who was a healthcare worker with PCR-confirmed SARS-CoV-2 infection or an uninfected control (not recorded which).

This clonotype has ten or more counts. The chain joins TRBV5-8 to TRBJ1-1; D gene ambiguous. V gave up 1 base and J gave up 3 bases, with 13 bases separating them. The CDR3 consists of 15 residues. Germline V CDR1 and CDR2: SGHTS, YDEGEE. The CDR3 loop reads CASSLTGRGYTEAFF. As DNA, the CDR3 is TGTGCCAGCAGCTTGACCGGGCGGGGTTACACTGAAGCTTTCTTT.

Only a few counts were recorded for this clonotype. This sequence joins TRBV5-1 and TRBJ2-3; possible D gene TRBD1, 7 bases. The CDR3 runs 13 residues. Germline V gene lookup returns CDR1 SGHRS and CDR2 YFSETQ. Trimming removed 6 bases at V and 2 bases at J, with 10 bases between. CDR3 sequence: CASTGGNTDTQYF. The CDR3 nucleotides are TGCGCCAGCACAGGGGGGAACACAGATACGCAGTATTTT. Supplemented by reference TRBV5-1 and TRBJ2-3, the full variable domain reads KAGVTQTPRYLIKTRGQQVTLSCSPISGHRSVSWYQQTPGQGLQFLFEYFSETQRNKGNFPGRFSGRQFSNSRSEMNVSTLELGDSALYLCASTGGNTDTQYFGPGTRLTVL.

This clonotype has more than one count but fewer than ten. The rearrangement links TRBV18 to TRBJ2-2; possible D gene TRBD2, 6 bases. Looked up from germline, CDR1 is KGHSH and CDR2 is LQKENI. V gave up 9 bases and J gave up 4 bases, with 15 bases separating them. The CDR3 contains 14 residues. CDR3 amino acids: CASSAGKSTGELFF. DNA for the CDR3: TGTGCCAGTTCGGCGGGGAAGAGCACCGGGGAGCTGTTTTTT.

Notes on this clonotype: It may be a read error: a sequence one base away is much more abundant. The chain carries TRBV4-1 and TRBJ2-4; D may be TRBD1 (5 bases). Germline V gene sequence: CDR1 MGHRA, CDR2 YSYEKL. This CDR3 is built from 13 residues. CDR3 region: CASSQGRVDIRYF. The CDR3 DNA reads TGCGCCAGCAGCCAAGGAAGGGTGGACATTCGGTACTTC.

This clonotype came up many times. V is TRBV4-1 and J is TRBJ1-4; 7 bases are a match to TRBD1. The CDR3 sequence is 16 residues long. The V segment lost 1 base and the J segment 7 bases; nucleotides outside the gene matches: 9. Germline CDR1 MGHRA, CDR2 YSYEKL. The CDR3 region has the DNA TGCGCCAGCAGCCAAGTAGTCCGGGACAGTGCTGAAAAACTGTTTTTT. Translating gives CASSQVVRDSAEKLFF.

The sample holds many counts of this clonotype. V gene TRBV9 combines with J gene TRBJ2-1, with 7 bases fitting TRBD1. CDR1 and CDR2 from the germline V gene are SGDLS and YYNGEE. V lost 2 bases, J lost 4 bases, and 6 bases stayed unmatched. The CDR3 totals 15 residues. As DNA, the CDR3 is TGTGCCAGCAGCGTTCAGGGGGAAGGGTACAATGAGCAGTTCTTC. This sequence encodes CASSVQGEGYNEQFF.

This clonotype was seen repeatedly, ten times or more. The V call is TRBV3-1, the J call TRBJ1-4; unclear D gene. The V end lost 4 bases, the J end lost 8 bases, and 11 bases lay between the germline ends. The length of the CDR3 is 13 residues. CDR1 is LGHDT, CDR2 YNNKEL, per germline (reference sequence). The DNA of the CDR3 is TGTGCCAGCAGCCCCCGCGAGAGGGAAAAACTGTTTTTT. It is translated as CASSPREREKLFF.

This chain's CDR3 is CASSLAGQLSTDTQYF. DNA of the CDR3: TGTGCCAGCAGCTTGGCCGGGCAACTCAGCACAGATACGCAGTATTTT. The chain uses TRBV5-4 and TRBJ2-3; unclear D gene. From germline, CDR1 is SGHNT and CDR2 YYREEE (reference sequence). Trimming removed 0 bases at V and 0 bases at J, with 11 bases between. The CDR3 extends over 16 amino acids.

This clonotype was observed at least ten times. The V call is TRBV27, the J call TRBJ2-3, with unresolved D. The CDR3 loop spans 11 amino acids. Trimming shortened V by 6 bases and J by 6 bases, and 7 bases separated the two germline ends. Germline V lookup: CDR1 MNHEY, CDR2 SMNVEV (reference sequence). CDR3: CASSTSDTQYF. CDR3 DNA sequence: TGTGCCAGCAGCACATCGGATACGCAGTATTTT.

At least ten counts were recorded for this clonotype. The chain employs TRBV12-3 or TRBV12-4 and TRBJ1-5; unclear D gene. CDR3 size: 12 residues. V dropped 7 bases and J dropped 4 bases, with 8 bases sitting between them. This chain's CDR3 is CASKRSNQPQHF. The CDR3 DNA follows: TGTGCCAGCAAGAGGAGTAATCAGCCCCAGCATTTT.

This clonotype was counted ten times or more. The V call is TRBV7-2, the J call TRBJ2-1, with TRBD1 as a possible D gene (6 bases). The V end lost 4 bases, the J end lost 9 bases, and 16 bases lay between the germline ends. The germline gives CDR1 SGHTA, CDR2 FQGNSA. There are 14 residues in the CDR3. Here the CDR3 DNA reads TGTGCCAGCAGCTATTTACAGGGAAAGGGTGAGCAGTTCTTC. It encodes CASSYLQGKGEQFF.

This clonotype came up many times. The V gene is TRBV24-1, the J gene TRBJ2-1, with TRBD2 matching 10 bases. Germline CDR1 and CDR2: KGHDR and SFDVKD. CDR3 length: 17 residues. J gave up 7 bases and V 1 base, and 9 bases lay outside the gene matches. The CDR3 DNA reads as TGTGCCACCAGTGATTTATTCGGGCTAGCGGGAGTTAATGAGCAGTTCTTC. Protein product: CATSDLFGLAGVNEQFF.

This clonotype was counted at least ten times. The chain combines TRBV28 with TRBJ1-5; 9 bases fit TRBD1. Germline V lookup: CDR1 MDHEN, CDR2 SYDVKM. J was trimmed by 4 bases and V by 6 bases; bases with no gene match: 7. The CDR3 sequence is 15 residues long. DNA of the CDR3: TGTGCCAGCAGGTGGGGACAGGGTGGGAATCAGCCCCAGCATTTT. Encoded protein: CASRWGQGGNQPQHF.

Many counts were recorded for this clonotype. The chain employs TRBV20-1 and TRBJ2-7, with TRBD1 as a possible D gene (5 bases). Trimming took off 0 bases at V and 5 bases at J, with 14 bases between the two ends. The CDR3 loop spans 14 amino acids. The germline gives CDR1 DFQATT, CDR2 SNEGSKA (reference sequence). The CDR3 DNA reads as TGCAGTGCTAGAGACGTAGGGGTTTTCGACGAGCAGTACTTC. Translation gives CSARDVGVFDEQYF.

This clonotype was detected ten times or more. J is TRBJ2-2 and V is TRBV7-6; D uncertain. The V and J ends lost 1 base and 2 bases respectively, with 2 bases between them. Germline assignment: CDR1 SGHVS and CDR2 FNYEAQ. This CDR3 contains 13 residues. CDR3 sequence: CASSLENTGELFF. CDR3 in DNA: TGTGCCAGCAGCTTAGAAAACACCGGGGAGCTGTTTTTT.

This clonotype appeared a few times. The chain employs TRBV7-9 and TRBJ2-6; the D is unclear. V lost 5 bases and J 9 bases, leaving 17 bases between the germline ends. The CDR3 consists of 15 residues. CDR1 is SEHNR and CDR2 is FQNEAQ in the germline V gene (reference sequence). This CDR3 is CASSQAIGPYNVLTF. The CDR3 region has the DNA TGTGCCAGCAGCCAAGCGATCGGCCCCTACAACGTCCTGACTTTC.

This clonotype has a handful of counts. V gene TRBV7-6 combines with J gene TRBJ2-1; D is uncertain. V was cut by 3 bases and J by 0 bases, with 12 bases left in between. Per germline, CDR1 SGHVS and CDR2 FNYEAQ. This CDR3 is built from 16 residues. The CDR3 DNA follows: TGTGCCAGCAGCTTTTTTCGTGTCAGCTCCTACAATGAGCAGTTCTTC. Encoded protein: CASSFFRVSSYNEQFF.

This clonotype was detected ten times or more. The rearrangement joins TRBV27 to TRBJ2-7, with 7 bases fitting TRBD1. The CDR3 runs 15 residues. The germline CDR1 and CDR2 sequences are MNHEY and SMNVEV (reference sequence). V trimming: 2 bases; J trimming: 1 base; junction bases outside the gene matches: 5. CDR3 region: CASSLRGGLSYEQYF. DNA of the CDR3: TGTGCCAGCAGTTTAAGAGGGGGCTTGTCCTACGAGCAGTACTTC.

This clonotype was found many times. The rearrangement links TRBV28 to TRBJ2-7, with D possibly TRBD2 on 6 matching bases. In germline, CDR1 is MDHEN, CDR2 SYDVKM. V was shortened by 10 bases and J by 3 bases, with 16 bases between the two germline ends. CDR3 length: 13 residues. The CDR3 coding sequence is TGTGCCACGGAGGGTGGGGCGATCTACGAGCAGTACTTC. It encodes CATEGGAIYEQYF.

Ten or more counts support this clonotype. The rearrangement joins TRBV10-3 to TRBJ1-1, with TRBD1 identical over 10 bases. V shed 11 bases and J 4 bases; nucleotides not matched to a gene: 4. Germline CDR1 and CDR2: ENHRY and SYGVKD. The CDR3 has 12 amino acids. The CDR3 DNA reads TGTGCCTCCTGGACAGGGGGCACTGAAGCTTTCTTT. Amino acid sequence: CASWTGGTEAFF.

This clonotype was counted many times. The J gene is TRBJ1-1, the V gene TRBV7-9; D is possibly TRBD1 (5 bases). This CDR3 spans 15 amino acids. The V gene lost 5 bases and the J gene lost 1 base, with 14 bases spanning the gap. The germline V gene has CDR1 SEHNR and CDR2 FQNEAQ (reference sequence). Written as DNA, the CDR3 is TGTGCCAGCAGCGAGGGGTGGTCGGGGAACACTGAAGCTTTCTTT. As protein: CASSEGWSGNTEAFF.

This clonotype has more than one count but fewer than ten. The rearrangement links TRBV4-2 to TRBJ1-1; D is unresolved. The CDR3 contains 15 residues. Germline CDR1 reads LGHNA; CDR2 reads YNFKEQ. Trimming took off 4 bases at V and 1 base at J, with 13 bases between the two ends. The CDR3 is CASSREFGENTEAFF. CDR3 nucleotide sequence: TGTGCCAGCAGCCGAGAATTCGGGGAGAACACTGAAGCTTTCTTT.

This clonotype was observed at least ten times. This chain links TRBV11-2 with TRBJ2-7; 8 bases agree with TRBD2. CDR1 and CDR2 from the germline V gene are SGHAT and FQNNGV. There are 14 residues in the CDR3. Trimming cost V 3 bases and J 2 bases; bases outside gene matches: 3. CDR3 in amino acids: CASSLLAGPYEQYF. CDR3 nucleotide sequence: TGTGCCAGCAGCTTGCTAGCGGGTCCCTACGAGCAGTACTTC.

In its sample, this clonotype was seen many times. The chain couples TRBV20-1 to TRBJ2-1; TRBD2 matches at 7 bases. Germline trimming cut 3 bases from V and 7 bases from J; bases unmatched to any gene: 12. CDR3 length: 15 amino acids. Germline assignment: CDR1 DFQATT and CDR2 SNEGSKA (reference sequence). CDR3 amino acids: CSASKLALLENEQFF. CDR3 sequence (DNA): TGCAGTGCTAGTAAACTAGCGCTATTAGAGAATGAGCAGTTCTTC.

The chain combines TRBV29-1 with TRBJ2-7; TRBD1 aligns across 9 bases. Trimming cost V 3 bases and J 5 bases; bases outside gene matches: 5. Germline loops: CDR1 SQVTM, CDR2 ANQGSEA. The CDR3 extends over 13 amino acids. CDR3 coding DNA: TGCAGCGTTGACGGGACAGGGACTAACGAGCAGTACTTC. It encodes CSVDGTGTNEQYF.

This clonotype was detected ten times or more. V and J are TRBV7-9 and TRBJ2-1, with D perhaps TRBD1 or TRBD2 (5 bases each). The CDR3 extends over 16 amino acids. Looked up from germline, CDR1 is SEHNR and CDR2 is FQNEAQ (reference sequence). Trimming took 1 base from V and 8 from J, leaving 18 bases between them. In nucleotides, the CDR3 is TGTGCCAGCAGCTTAGGGGACCCCTTTAAAGTGGATGAGCAGTTCTTC. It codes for CASSLGDPFKVDEQFF.